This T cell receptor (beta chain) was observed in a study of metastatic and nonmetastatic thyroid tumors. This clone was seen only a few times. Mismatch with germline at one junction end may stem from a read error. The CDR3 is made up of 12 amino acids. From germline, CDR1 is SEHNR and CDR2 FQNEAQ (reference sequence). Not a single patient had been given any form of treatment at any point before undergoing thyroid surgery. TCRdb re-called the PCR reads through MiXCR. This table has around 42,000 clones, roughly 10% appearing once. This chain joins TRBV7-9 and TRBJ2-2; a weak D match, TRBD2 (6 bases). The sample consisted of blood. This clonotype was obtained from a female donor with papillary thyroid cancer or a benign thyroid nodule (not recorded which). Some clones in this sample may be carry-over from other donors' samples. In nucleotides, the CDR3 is TGTGCCAGCATCTTACTTGGCGGGGATCTGTTTTTT. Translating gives CASILLGGDLFF.